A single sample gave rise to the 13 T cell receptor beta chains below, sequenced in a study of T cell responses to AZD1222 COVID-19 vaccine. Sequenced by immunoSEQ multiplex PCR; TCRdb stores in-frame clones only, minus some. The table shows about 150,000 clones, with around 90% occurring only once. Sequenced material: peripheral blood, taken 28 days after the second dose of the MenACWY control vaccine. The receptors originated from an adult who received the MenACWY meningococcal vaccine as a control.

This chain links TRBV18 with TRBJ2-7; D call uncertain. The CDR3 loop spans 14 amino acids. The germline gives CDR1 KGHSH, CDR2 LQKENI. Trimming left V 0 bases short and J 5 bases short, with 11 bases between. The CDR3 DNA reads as TGTGCCAGCTCACCACCGGGTGCGAGGAACGAGCAGTACTTC. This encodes CASSPPGARNEQYF.

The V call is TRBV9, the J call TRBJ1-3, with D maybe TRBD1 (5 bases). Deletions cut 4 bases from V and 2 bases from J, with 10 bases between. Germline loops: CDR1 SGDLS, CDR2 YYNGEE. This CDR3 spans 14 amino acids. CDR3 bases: TGTGCCAGCAGCACCAGACAGACTGGAAACACCATATATTTT. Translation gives CASSTRQTGNTIYF.

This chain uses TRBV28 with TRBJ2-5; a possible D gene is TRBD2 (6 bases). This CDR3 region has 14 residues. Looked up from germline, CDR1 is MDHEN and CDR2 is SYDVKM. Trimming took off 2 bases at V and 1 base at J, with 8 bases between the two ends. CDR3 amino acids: CASSLRDFQETQYF. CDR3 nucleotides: TGTGCCAGCAGTTTACGGGACTTCCAAGAGACCCAGTACTTC.

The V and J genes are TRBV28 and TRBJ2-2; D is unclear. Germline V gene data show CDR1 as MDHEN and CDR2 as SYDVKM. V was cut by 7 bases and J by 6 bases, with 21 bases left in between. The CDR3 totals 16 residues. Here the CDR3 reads CASTISVKKVAGELFF. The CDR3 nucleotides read TGTGCCAGCACCATATCCGTGAAGAAGGTTGCCGGGGAGCTGTTTTTT. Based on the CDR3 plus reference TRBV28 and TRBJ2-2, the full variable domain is DVKVTQSSRYLVKRTGEKVFLECVQDMDHENMFWYRQDPGLGLRLIYFSYDVKMKEKGDIPEGYSVSREKKERFSLILESASTNQTSMYLCASTISVKKVAGELFFGEGSRLTVL.

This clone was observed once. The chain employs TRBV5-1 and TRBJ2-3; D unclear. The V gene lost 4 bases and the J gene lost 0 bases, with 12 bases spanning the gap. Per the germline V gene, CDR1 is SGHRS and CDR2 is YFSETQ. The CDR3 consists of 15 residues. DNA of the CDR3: TGCGCCAGCAGCCACCCAGGAACTAGCACAGATACGCAGTATTTT. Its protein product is CASSHPGTSTDTQYF.

CDR3 DNA: TGCAGCGTACGGCAGGGCCACGGGGAGCTGTTTTTT. Amino acid sequence: CSVRQGHGELFF. V usage is TRBV29-1 and J usage is TRBJ2-2, with D possibly TRBD1 on 5 matching bases. The germline V gene encodes CDR1 SQVTM and CDR2 ANQGSEA. This CDR3 region has 12 residues. V was pared by 6 bases and J by 7 bases, with 12 bases between.

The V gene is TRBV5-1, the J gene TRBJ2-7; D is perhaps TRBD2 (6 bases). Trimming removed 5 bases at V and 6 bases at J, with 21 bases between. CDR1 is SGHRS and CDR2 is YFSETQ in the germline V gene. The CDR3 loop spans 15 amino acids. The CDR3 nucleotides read TGCGCCAGCAGAATTTCCGGGAGCCGTGGAGGCGAGCAGTACTTC. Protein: CASRISGSRGGEQYF.

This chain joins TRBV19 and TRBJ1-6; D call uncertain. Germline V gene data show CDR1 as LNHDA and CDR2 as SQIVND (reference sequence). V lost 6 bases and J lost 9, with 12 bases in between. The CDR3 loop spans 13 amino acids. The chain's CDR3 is CASSPPGFSPLHF. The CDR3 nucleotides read TGTGCCAGTAGCCCACCAGGATTTTCACCCCTCCACTTT.

CDR3 DNA sequence: TGTGCCAGCAGTTACCAGTACACTGAAGCTTTCTTT. This translates into CASSYQYTEAFF. The chain couples TRBV6-6 to TRBJ1-1; no clear D. Between the trimmed V and J ends, which lost 2 bases and 3 bases, there was a span of 4 bases. Germline CDR1 and CDR2: MNHNY and SVGAGI (reference sequence). The length of the CDR3 is 12 residues.

In nucleotides, the CDR3 is TGTGCCAGCAGCTTAACAGGGAGCAATTCACCCCTCCACTTT. Translating it yields CASSLTGSNSPLHF. The rearrangement joins TRBV7-2 to TRBJ1-6, with D possibly TRBD1 on 6 matching bases. The V gene lost 2 bases and the J gene lost 7 bases, with 9 bases spanning the gap. CDR1 is SGHTA, CDR2 FQGNSA, per germline. CDR3 size: 14 residues.

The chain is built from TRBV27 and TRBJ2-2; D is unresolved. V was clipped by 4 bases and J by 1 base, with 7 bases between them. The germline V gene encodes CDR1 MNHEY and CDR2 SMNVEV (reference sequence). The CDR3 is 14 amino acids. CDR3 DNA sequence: TGTGCCAGCAGTTCTACAGTGAACACCGGGGAGCTGTTTTTT. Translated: CASSSTVNTGELFF.

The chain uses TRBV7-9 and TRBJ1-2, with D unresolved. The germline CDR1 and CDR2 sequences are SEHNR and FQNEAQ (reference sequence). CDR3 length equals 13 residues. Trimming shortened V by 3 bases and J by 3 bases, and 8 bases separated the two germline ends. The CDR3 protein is CASSFGRDYGYTF. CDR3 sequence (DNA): TGTGCCAGCAGCTTCGGTCGGGACTATGGCTACACCTTC.

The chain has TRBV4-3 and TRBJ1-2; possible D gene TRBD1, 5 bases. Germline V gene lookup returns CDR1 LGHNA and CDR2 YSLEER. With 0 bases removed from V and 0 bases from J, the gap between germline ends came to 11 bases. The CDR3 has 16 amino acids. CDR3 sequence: CASSQDPGGANYGYTF. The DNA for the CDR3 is TGCGCCAGCAGCCAAGATCCGGGAGGGGCTAACTATGGCTACACCTTC.